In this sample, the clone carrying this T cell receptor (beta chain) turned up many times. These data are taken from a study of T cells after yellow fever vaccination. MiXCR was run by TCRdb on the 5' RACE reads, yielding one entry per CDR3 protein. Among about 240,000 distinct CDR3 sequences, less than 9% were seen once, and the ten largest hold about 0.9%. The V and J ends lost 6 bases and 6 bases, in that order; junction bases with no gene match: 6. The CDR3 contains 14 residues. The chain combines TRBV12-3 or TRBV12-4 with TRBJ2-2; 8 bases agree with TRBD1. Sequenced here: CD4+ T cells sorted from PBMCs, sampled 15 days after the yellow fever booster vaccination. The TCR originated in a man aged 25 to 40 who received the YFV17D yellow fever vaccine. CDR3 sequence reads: CASRVDRVAGELFF. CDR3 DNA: TGTGCCAGCAGAGTGGACAGGGTAGCCGGGGAGCTGTTTTTT.